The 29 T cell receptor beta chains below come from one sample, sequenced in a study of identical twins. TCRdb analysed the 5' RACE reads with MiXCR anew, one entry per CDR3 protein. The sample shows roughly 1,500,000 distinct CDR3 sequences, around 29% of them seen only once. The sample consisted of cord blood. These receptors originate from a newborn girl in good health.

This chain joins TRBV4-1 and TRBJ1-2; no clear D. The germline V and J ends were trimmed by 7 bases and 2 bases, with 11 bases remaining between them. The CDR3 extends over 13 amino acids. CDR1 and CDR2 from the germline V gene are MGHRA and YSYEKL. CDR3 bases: TGCGCCAGCAAGCGCGGGGAAAACTATGGCTACACCTTC. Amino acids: CASKRGENYGYTF.

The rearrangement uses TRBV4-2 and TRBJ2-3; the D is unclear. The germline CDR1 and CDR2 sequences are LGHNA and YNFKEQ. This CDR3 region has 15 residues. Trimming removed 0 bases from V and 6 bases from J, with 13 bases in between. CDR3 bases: TGTGCCAGCAGCCAAGATTGGAGCGTCCAGGATACGCAGTATTTT. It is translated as CASSQDWSVQDTQYF.

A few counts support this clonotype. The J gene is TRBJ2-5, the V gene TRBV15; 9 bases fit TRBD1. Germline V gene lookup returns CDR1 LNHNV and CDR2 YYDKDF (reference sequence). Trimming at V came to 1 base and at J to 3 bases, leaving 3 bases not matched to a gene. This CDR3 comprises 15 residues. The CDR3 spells CATSRGDRGKETQYF. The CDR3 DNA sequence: TGTGCCACCAGCAGAGGAGACAGGGGGAAAGAGACCCAGTACTTC.

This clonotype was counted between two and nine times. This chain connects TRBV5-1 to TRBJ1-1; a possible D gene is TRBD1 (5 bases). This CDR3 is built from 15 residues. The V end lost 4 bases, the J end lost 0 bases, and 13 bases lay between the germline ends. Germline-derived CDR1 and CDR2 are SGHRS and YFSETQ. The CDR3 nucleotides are TGCGCCAGCAGCCGGGGTTGGGGGATGAACACTGAAGCTTTCTTT. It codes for CASSRGWGMNTEAFF.

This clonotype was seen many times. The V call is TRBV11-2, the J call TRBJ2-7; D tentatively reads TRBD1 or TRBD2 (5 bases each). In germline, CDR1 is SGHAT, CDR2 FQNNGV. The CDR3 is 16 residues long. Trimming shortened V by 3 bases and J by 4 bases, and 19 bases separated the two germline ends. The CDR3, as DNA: TGTGCCAGCAGCTTTGCCTCGGGGCTAAATCTATACGAGCAGTACTTC. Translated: CASSFASGLNLYEQYF. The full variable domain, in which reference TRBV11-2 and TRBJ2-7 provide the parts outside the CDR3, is EAGVAQSPRYKIIEKRQSVAFWCNPISGHATLYWYQQILGQGPKLLIQFQNNGVVDDSQLPKDRFSAERLKGVDSTLKIQPAKLEDSAVYLCASSFASGLNLYEQYFGPGTRLTVT.

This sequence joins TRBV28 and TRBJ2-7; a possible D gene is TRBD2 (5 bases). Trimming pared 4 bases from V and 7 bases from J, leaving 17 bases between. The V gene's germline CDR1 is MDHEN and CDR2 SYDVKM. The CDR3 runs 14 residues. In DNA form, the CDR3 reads TGTGCCAGCAGTTCTCCTTGGACTCCCCTAGAGCAGTACTTC. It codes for CASSSPWTPLEQYF.

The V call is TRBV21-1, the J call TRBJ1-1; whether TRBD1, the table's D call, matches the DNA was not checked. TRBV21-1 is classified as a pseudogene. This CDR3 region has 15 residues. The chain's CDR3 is CASSFRTGLNTEAFF. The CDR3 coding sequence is TGTGCCAGCAGCTTCCGGACAGGCCTGAACACTGAAGCTTTCTTT.

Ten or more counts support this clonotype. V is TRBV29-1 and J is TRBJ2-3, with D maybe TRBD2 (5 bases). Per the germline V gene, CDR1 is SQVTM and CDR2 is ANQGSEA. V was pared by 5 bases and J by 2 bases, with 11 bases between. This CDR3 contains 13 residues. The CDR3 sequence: CSVFSGDTDTQYF. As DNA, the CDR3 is TGCAGCGTTTTCAGCGGCGACACAGATACGCAGTATTTT.

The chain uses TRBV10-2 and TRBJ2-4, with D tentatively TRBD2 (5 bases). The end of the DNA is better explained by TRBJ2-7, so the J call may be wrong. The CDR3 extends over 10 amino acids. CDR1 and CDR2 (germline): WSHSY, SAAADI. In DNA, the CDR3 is TGCGCCAGCGGACGGGGCGAGCAGTACTTC. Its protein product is CASGRGEQYF.

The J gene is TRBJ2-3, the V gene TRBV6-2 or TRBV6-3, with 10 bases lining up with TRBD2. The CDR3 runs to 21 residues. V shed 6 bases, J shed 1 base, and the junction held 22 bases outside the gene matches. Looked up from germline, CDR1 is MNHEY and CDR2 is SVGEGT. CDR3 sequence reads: CASSPVPRLLAGAGGTDTQYF. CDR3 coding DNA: TGTGCCAGCAGCCCTGTTCCACGACTTCTAGCGGGAGCGGGTGGCACAGATACGCAGTATTTT.

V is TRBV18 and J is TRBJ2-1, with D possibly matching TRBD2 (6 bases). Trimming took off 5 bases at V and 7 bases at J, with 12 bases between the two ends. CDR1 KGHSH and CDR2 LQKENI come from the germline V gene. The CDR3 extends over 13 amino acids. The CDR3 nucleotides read TGTGCCAGCTCAAGGGGAGGTCCGAATGAGCAGTTCTTC. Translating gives CASSRGGPNEQFF.

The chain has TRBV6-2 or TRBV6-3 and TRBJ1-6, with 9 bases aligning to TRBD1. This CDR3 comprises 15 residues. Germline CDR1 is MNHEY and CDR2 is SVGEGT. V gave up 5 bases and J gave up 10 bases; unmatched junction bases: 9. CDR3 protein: CASSPPTGGGSPLHF. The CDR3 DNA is TGTGCCAGCAGTCCCCCGACAGGGGGTGGCTCACCCCTCCACTTT.

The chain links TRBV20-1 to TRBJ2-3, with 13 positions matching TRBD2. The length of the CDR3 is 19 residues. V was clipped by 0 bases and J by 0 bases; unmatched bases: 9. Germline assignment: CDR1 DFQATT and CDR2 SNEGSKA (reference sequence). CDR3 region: CSARDRATSGGTSTDTQYF. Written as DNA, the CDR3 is TGCAGTGCTAGAGATAGGGCGACTAGCGGGGGGACTAGCACAGATACGCAGTATTTT.

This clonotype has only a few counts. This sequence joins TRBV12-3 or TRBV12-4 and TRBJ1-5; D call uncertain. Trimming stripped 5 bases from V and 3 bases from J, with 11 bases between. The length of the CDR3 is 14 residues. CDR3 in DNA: TGTGCCAGCAGTACCCGACGGTTCAATCAGCCCCAGCATTTT. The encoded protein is CASSTRRFNQPQHF.

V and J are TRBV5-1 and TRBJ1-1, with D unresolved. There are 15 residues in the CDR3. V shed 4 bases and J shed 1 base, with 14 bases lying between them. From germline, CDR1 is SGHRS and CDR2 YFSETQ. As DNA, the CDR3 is TGCGCCAGCAGCGTCCGGGAGGGCGCGAACACTGAAGCTTTCTTT. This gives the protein CASSVREGANTEAFF.

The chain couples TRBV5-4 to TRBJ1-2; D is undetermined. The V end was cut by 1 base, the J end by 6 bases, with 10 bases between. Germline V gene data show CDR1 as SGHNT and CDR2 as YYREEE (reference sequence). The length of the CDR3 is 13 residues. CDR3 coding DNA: TGTGCCAGCAGCTTGAGGCGGCAGGATGGCTACACCTTC. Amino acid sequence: CASSLRRQDGYTF.

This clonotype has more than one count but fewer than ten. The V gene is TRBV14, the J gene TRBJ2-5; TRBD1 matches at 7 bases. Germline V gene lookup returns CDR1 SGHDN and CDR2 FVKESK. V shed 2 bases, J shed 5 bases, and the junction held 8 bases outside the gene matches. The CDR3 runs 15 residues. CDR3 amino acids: CASSQPGTAEETQYF. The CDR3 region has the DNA TGTGCCAGCAGCCAACCCGGGACAGCCGAGGAGACCCAGTACTTC.

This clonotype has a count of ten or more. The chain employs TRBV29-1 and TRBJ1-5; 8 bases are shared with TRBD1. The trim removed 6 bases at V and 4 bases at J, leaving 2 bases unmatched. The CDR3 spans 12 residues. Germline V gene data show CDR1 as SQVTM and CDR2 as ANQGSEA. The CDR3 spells CSVGQANQPQHF. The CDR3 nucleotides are TGCAGCGTGGGACAGGCTAATCAGCCCCAGCATTTT.

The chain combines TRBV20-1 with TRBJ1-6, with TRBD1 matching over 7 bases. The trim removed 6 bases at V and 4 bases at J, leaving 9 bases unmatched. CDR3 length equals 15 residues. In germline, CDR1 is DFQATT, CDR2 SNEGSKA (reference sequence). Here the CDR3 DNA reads TGCAGTGCCATCCGGACGGGACAGTATAATTCACCCCTCCACTTT. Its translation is CSAIRTGQYNSPLHF.

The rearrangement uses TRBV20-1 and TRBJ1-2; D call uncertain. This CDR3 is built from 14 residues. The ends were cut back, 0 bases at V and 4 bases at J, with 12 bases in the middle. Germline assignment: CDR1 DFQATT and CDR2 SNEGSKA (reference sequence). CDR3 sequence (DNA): TGCAGTGCTAGAGATCGCAGGTTTTCCTATGGCTACACCTTC. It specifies CSARDRRFSYGYTF.

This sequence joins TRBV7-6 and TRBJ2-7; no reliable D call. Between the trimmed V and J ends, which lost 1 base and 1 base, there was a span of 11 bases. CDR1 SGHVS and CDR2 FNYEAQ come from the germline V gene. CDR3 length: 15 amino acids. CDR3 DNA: TGTGCCAGCAGCTTAGAATTCGTGGGATCCTACGAGCAGTACTTC. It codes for CASSLEFVGSYEQYF.

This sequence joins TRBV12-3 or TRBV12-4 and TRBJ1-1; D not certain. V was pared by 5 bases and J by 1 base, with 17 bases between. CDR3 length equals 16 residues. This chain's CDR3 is CASSLTPPSQNTEAFF. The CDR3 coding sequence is TGTGCCAGCAGTCTAACCCCCCCTTCGCAGAACACTGAAGCTTTCTTT.

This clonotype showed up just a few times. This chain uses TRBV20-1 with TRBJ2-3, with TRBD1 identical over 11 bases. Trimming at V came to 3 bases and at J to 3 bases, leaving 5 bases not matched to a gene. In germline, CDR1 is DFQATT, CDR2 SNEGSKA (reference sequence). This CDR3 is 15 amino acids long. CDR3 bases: TGCAGTGCTAGGGGACAGGGGGTAATGACAGATACGCAGTATTTT. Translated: CSARGQGVMTDTQYF.

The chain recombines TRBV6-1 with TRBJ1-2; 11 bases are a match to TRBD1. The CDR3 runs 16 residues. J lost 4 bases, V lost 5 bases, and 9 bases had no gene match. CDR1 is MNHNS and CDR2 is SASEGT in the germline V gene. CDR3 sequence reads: CASSPGQGVSRYGYTF. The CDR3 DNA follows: TGTGCCAGCAGTCCGGGACAGGGGGTCTCACGCTATGGCTACACCTTC.

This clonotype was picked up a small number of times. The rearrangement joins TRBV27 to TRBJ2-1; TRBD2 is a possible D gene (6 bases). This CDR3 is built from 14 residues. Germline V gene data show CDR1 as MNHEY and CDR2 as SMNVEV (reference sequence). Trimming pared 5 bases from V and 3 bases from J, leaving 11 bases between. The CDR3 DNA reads TGTGCCAGCAGTACGGGAGCGTACTACAATGAGCAGTTCTTC. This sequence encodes CASSTGAYYNEQFF.

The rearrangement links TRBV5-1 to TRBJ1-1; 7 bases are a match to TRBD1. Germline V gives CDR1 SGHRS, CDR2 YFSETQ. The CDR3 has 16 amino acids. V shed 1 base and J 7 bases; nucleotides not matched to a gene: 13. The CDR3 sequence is CASSLSPRQGVVEAFF. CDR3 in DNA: TGCGCCAGCAGCTTGTCACCGAGACAGGGAGTTGTTGAAGCTTTCTTT. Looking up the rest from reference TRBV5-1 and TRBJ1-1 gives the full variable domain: KAGVTQTPRYLIKTRGQQVTLSCSPISGHRSVSWYQQTPGQGLQFLFEYFSETQRNKGNFPGRFSGRQFSNSRSEMNVSTLELGDSALYLCASSLSPRQGVVEAFFGQGTRLTVV.

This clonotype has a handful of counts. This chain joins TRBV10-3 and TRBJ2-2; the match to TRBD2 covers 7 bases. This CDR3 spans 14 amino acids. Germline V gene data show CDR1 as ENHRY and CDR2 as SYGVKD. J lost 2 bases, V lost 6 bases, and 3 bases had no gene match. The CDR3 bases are TGTGCCATCAGGCTAGCGGTTAACACCGGGGAGCTGTTTTTT. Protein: CAIRLAVNTGELFF.

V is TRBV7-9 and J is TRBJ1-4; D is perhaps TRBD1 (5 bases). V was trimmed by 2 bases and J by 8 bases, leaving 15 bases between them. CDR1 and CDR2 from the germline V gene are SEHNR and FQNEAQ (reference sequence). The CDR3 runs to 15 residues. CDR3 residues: CASSLRGSLREKLFF. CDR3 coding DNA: TGTGCCAGCAGCTTACGGGGCAGCCTTCGAGAAAAACTGTTTTTT.

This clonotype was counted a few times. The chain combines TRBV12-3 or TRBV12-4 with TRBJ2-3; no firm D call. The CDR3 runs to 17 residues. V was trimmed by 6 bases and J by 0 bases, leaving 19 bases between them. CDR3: CASRPRPERSSTDTQYF. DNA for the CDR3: TGTGCCAGCAGACCACGTCCCGAGAGATCTAGCACAGATACGCAGTATTTT.